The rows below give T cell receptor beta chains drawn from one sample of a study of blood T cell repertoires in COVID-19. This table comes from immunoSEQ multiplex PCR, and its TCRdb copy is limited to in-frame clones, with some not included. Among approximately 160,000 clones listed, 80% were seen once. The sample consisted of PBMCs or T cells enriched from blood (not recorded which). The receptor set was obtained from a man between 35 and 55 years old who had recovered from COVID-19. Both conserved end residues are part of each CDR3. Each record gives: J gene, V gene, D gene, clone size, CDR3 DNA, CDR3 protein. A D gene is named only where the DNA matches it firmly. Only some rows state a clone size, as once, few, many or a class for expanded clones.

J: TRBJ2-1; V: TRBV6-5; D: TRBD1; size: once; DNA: TGTGCCAGCCGGGGACAGGGGAGAGGTGAGCAGTTCTTC; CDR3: CASRGQGRGEQFF
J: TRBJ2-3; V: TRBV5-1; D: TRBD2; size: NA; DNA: TGCGCCAGCAGCTTGGGCAGCGGGGGGGCCGCGGATACGCAGTATTTT; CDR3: CASSLGSGGAADTQYF
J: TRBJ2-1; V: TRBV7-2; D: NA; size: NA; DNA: TGTGCCAGCAGCTTTGGGGGGGCCTTCGATCATGAGCAGTTCTTC; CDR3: CASSFGGAFDHEQFF
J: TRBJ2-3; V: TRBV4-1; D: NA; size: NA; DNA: TGCGCCAGCCGAGGGGGTTTTTCAGATACGCAGTATTTT; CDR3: CASRGGFSDTQYF
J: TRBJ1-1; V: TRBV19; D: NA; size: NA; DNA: TGTGCCAGTAGTAGGAGGGGGGGCGGCGGACTTAACACTGAAGCTTTCTTT; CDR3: CASSRRGGGGLNTEAFF
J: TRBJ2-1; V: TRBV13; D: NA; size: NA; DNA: TGTGCCAGCAGCTTAGGCCTGCGGGACCTGTACAATGAGCAGTTCTTC; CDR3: CASSLGLRDLYNEQFF
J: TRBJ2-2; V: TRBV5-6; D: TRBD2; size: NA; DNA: TGTGCCAGCAGCTTGTCTTTCTTAGCGGGGAACACCGGGGAGCTGTTTTTT; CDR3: CASSLSFLAGNTGELFF
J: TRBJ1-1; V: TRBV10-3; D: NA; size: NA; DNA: TGTGCCACCTATCGACAGGAAAACACTGAAGCTTTCTTT; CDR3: CATYRQENTEAFF
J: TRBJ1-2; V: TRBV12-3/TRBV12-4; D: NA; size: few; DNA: TGTGCCAGCAGTGGGGGGGTAGGTGGCTACACCTTC; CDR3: CASSGGVGGYTF
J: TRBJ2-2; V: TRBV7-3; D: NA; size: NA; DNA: TGTGCCAGCAGCTTACAAGATCAGGGGATGAACACCGGGGAGCTGTTTTTT; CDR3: CASSLQDQGMNTGELFF
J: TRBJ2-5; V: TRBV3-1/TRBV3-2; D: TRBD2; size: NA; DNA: TGTGCCAGCAGCCAAGGGGTTAGCGGGGTACCGAAGACCCAGTACTTC; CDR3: CASSQGVSGVPKTQYF
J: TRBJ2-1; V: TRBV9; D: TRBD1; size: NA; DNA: TGTGCCAGCAGCGTGAGGGACAGCTACAATGAGCAGTTCTTC; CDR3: CASSVRDSYNEQFF
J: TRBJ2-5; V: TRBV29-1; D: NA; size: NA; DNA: TGCAGCGGGGCCCCGACAGGTCAAGAGACCCAGTACTTC; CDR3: CSGAPTGQETQYF
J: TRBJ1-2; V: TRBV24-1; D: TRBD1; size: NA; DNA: TGTGCCACCAGTGACCCGGGGACAGGGGGTCGTGGCTACACCTTC; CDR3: CATSDPGTGGRGYTF
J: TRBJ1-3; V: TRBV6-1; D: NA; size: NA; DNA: TGTGCCAGCAGTGAACGTAGCGAAAGAAACACCATATATTTT; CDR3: CASSERSERNTIYF
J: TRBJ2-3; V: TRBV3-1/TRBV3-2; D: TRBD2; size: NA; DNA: TGTGCCAGCAGCCGCACTAGCGGGTATACAGATACGCAGTATTTT; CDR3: CASSRTSGYTDTQYF
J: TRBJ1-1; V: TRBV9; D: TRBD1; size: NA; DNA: TGTGCCAGCAGCGAGGGTCAGGGGGACACTGAAGCTTTCTTT; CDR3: CASSEGQGDTEAFF
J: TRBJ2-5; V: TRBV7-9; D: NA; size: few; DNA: TGTGCCAGCAGCTCCCAGTTGGCGGCAGAGACCCAGTACTTC; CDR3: CASSSQLAAETQYF
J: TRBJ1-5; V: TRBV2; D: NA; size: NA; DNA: TGTGCCAGCAAGGGGTATAGCAATCAGCCCCAGCATTTT; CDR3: CASKGYSNQPQHF
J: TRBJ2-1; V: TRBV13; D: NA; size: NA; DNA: TGTGCCAGCAGCTTCAGGGCTCGACTGTCCTACAATGAGCAGTTCTTC; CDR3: CASSFRARLSYNEQFF
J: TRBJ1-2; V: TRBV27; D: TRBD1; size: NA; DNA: TGTGCCAGCAGCGATCAGGGGGCGAGTGGGTATGGCTACACCTTC; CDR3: CASSDQGASGYGYTF
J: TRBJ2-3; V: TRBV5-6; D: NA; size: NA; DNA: TGTGCCAGCAGCTATGAAGGGGGAAGCACAGATACGCAGTATTTT; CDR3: CASSYEGGSTDTQYF
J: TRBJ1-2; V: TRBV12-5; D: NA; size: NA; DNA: TGTGCTAGTGGTAAGTTAACGGGGAACTATGGCTACACCTTC; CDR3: CASGKLTGNYGYTF
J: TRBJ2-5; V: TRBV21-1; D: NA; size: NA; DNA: TGTGCCAGCAGCCCCGAGCGGGGAGGTGGAGAGACCCAGTACTTC; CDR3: CASSPERGGGETQYF
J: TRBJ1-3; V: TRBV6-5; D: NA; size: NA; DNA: TGTGCCAGCAGTTACTCTAAGGGGGTGGGAAACACCATATATTTT; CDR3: CASSYSKGVGNTIYF
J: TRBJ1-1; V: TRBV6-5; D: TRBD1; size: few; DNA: TGTGCCAGCAGTTACGGGGGACAGGCGAGTGAAGCTTTCTTT; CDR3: CASSYGGQASEAFF
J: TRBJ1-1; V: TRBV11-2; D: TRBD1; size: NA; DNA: TGTGCCAGCAGCGAGACAGGGGTTAGTACTGAAGCTTTCTTT; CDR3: CASSETGVSTEAFF
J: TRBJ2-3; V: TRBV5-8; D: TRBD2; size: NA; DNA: TGTGCCAGCAGCCCCCGGGGGGGCCGCACAGATACGCAGTATTTT; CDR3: CASSPRGGRTDTQYF
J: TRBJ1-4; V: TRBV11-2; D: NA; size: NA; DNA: TGTGCCAGCAGCTTTCCACAGTCTAATGAAAAACTGTTTTTT; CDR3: CASSFPQSNEKLFF
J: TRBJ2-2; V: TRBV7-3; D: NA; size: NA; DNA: TGTGCCAGCAGCGGCACCGACAGGCAAGGCACCGGGGAGCTGTTTTTT; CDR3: CASSGTDRQGTGELFF
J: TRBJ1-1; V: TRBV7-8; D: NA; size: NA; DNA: TGTGCCAGCAGCGTCCGTTTGGCCACTGAAGCTTTCTTT; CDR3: CASSVRLATEAFF
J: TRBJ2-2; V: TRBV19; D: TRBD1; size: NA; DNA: TGTGCCAGCTCAACAGGGGATTTCGCCGGGGAGCTGTTTTTT; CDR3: CASSTGDFAGELFF
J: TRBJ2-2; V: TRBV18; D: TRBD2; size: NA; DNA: TGTGCCAGCTCGCCCCTAGCGGGGGGGAACACCGGGGAGCTGTTTTTT; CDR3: CASSPLAGGNTGELFF
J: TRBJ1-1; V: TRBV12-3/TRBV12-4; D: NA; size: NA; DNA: TGTGCCAGCAGTTTAGCGGGGGGAGAGGCTTTCTTT; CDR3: CASSLAGGEAFF
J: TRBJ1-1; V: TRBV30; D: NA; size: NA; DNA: TGTGCCTGGATCCGTGCAGTTGAAGCTTTCTTT; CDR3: CAWIRAVEAFF
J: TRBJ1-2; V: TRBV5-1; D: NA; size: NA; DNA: TGCGCCAGCAGCATTGACAGGAACTATGGCTACACCTTC; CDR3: CASSIDRNYGYTF
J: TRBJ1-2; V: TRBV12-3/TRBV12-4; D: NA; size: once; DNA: TGTGCCAGCAGTTTAGGGGACAGCTACACCTTC; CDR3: CASSLGDSYTF
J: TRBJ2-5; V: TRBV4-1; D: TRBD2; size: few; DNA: TGCGCCAGCAGTCCGGGACTAGCGGGGAGGCTCCAAGAGACCCAGTACTTC; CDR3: CASSPGLAGRLQETQYF
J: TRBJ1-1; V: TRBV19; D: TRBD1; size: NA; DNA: TGTGCCAGTAGTATGCCCTTCGACAGGGGGGCTGAAGCTTTCTTT; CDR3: CASSMPFDRGAEAFF
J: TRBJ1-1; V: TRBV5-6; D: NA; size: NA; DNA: TGTGCCAGCAGCTTGGAGCCATATTTGAACACTGAAGCTTTCTTT; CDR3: CASSLEPYLNTEAFF
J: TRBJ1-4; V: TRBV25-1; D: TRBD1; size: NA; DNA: TGTGCCAGCAGTGAACCCGGACAGGATAATGAAAAACTGTTTTTT; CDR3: CASSEPGQDNEKLFF